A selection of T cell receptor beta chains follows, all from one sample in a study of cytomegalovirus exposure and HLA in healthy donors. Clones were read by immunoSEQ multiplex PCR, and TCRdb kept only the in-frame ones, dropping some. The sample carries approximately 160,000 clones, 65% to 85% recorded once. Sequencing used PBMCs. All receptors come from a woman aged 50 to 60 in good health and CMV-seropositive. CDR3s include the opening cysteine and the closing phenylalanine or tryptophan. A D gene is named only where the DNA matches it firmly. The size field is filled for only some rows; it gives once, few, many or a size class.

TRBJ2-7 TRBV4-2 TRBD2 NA TGTGCCAGCAGCCTGTTAGCGGGACCTGTTGACGAGCAGTACTTC CASSLLAGPVDEQYF
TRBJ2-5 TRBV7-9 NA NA TGTGCCAGCAGCTTCCCAGGGATGAGGGAGACCCAGTACTTC CASSFPGMRETQYF
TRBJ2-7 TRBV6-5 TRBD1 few TGTGCCAGCAAACAGACAGGGCTTGCCTACGAGCAGTACTTC CASKQTGLAYEQYF
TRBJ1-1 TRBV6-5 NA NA TGTGCCAACGGGAGGTTGCTGAACACTGAAGCTTTCTTT CANGRLLNTEAFF
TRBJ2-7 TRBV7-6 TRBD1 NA TGTGCCAGCAGCCATTTTCGTGGGGGACAGCGCTACGAGCAGTACTTC CASSHFRGGQRYEQYF
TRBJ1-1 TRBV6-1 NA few TGTGCCAGCAGTGAAGGGGGCGTTTGGATGAACACTGAAGCTTTCTTT CASSEGGVWMNTEAFF
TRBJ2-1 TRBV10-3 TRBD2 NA TGTGCCATCAGGACCGGGACTAGCGGGCCGAGCTCCTACAATGAGCAGTTCTTC CAIRTGTSGPSSYNEQFF
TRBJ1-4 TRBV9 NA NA TGTGCCAGCAGCGAGGGGGGGGGAGGCGAAAAACTGTTTTTT CASSEGGGGEKLFF
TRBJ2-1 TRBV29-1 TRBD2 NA TGCAGCACTGGAGGCGGGAGGGCCCCCAATGAGCAGTTCTTC CSTGGGRAPNEQFF
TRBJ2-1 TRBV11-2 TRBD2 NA TGTGCCAGCAGCTTAGATCCCCGACTAGCGGGGGCCAATGAGCAGTTCTTC CASSLDPRLAGANEQFF
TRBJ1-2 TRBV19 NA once TGTGCCAGTAGTATATCCGCAGGGGATACCTATGGCTACACCTTC CASSISAGDTYGYTF
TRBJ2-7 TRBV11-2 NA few TGTGCCAGCAGCGCCCGGACTTCTAGCTCCTACGAGCAGTACTTC CASSARTSSSYEQYF
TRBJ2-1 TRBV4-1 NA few TGCGCCAGCAGCGACGGGGTGCATGAGCAGTTCTTC CASSDGVHEQFF
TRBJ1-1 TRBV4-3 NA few TGCGCCAGCAGCCAAGATCGAGTCGTAGAGTTGAACACTGAAGCTTTCTTT CASSQDRVVELNTEAFF
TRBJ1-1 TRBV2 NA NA TGTGCCAGCAGTACTGGACAGAACACTGAAGCTTTCTTT CASSTGQNTEAFF
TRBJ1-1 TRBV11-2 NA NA TGTGCCAGCAGTTTCTCCAGTCCAACCATGAACACTGAAGCTTTCTTT CASSFSSPTMNTEAFF
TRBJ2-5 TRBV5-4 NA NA TGTGCCAGCAGCTTCGGGACTCTCCAAGAGACCCAGTACTTC CASSFGTLQETQYF
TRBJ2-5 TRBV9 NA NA TGTGCCAGCAGCGTAGGGGGGGAAGAGACCCAGTACTTC CASSVGGEETQYF
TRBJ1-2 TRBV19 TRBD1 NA TGTGCCAGTAGCCTGACAGGGGGCTATGGCTACACCTTC CASSLTGGYGYTF
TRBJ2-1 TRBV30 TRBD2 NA TGTGCCTGGAGTCACGGGGGGGCCGGGGCCTACAATGAGCAGTTCTTC CAWSHGGAGAYNEQFF
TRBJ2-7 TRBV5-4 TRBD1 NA TGTGCCAGCAGCTTGGGGGGACAGGGAGTTTACGAGCAGTACTTC CASSLGGQGVYEQYF
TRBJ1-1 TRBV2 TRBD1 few TGTGCCAGCAGCCCAGACAGGGGGCCCACTGAAGCTTTCTTT CASSPDRGPTEAFF
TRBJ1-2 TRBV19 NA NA TGTGCCAGTAGTCCCAAGCCGAGGACAGACTCTGGCTATGGCTACACCTTC CASSPKPRTDSGYGYTF
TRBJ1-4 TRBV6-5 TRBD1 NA TGTGCCAGCAGAGGGCTGGGGACAGGGAGGGAAAAACTGTTTTTT CASRGLGTGREKLFF
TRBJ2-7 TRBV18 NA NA TGTGCCAGCTCAGCCAGCGGGCCAGCCCCCGAGCAGTACTTC CASSASGPAPEQYF
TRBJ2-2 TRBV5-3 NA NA TGTGCCAGAAACAGTTGCAGGAACACCGGGGAGCTGTTTTTT CARNSCRNTGELFF
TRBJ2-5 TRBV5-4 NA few TGTGCCAGCAGCTTCACCAAATTCGAGCCGCAAGAGACCCAGTACTTC CASSFTKFEPQETQYF
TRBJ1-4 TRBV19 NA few TGTGCCAGTAGCCCAGGTACCAGAAGAAATGAAAAACTGTTTTTT CASSPGTRRNEKLFF
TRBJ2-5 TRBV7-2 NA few TGTGCCAGCAGCTTAGGGCGGGGAAGCGGCCAAGAGACCCAGTACTTC CASSLGRGSGQETQYF
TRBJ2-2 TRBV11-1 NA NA TGTGCCAGCAGCAAAGACGGGTCCCAGAACACCGGGGAGCTGTTTTTT CASSKDGSQNTGELFF
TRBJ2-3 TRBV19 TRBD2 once TGTGCCAGTAGCAAGCGGGAGGGCATAGATACGCAGTATTTT CASSKREGIDTQYF
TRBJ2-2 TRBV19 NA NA TGTGCCAGTAATCAGAACCCCGGGGAGCTGTTTTTT CASNQNPGELFF
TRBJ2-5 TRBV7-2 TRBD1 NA TGTGCCAGCAGTCAGAGACAGGGGAGGGAGACCCAGTACTTC CASSQRQGRETQYF
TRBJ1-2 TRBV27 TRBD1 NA TGTGCCAGCAGTATCGGACAGGGGGCGGAAGGCTACACCTTC CASSIGQGAEGYTF
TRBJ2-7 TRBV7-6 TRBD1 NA TGTGCCAGCAGCTTAGCCGGGACAGGGGCCCACGAGCAGTACTTC CASSLAGTGAHEQYF
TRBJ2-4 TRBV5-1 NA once TGCGCCAGCAGTTCCGAAACAGGAAGCATTCAGTACTTC CASSSETGSIQYF
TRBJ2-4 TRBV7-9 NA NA TGTGCCAGCAGCTTCCCTGGAACCAAAAACAGTCAGTACTTC CASSFPGTKNSQYF
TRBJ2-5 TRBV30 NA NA TGTGCCTGGAACAGGGCCGGGGAGACCCAGTACTTC CAWNRAGETQYF
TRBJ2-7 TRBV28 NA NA TGTGCCAGCAGTTTAGGACAGACCTACGAGCAGTACTTC CASSLGQTYEQYF
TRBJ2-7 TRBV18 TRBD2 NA TGTGCCAGCTCACCGGGGGGGGGCTACGAGCAGTACTTC CASSPGGGYEQYF
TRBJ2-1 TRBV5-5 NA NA TGTGCCAGCAGCTTGGTACAGAATTACAATGAGCAGTTCTTC CASSLVQNYNEQFF
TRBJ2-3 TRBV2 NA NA TGTGCCAGCGTCAGGGACACCCTTAGCACAGATACGCAGTATTTT CASVRDTLSTDTQYF
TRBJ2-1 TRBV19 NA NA TGTGCCACCCAGACAGGCTACAATGAGCAGTTCTTC CATQTGYNEQFF
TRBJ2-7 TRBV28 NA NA TGTGCCAGCAGTCATCTAGCGAGGGACGAGCAGTACTTC CASSHLARDEQYF
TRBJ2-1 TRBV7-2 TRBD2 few TGTGCCAGCACCCCCGGGGGGGTCTCCTACAATGAGCAGTTCTTC CASTPGGVSYNEQFF
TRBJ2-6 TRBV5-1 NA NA TGCGCCAGCAGCTTGGACGGTGGCTCTGGGGCCAACGTCCTGACTTTC CASSLDGGSGANVLTF